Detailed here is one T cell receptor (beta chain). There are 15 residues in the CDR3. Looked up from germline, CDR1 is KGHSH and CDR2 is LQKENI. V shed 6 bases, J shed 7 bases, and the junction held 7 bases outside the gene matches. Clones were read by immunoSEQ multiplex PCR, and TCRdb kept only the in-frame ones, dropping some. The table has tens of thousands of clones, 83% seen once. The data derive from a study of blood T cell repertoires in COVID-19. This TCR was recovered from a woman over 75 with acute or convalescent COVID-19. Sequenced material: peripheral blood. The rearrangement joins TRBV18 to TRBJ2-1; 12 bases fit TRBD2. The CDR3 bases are TGTGCCAGCTCCACAGGTCTAGCGGGAGGGAATGAGCAGTTCTTC. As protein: CASSTGLAGGNEQFF.